This T cell receptor (beta chain) derives from a study of blood T cell repertoires in COVID-19. Trimming at V came to 3 bases and at J to 1 base, leaving 3 bases not matched to a gene. CDR1 and CDR2 (germline): MNHEY, SMNVEV (reference sequence). This CDR3 is built from 15 residues. As handled by the study authors: Scientists estimated how many nucleated cells there were by amplifying reference gene primers. Produced via immunoSEQ multiplex PCR; TCRdb's table is partial and in-frame only. V, J and clone size reflect that table, while D and trimming were determined from the DNA. The sample lists over 50,000 clones, around 87% occurring once. The table lists this clone with a count of one.

The chain employs TRBV27 and TRBJ1-1; 9 positions agree with TRBD1. The source is a man between 60 and 70 years old with acute or convalescent COVID-19. The sequencing input was peripheral blood. CDR3 nucleotide sequence: TGTGCCAGCAGTTTTCGGGGACAGGGGAACACTGAAGCTTTCTTT. It is translated as CASSFRGQGNTEAFF.